This TCR beta chain appears in the sequencing data of a study of cytomegalovirus exposure and HLA in healthy donors. The study's findings and limits: In a later analysis, TCR association rates varied by HLA locus: DRB1 most, HLA-C fewest.

Trimming removed 8 bases from V and 6 bases from J; junction bases left unmatched: 7. This CDR3 contains 13 residues. The germline V gene encodes CDR1 WSHSY and CDR2 SAAADI. A multiplex PCR was run with 60 Vbeta primers and 13 Jbeta primers. This table comes from immunoSEQ multiplex PCR, and its TCRdb copy is limited to in-frame clones, with some not included. This sample carries about 160,000 clones, 71% of them seen once, and the ten largest clones take around 2.8%. Regarding this clone: What it binds is unknown.

The sample taken for sequencing was PBMCs. The chain employs TRBV10-2 and TRBJ1-1; TRBD1 agrees at 9 bases. The receptor's source is a woman aged 25 to 39 in good health and CMV-seronegative. In DNA, the CDR3 is TGCGCCAGCGGCGAGGACAGGGGTTCTGAAGCTTTCTTT. It encodes CASGEDRGSEAFF.